This T cell receptor (beta chain) derives from a study of early T cells in non-severe SARS-CoV-2 infection. Regarding this clonotype: Its antigen is unidentified.

Separate cDNA molecules each had unique molecular identifiers attached to them. TCRdb re-derived calls from the 5' RACE reads in MiXCR, one entry per CDR3 protein. This table holds around 47,000 distinct CDR3 sequences, more than 9% found once. CDR1 and CDR2 from the germline V gene are SGHVS and FQNEAQ. V lost 5 bases and J lost 1, with 11 bases in between. The CDR3 has 15 amino acids. General study results and limits: Lookups in VDJdb leaned toward anti-spike CD8 responses and missed private and CD4 specificities.

The chain is built from TRBV7-8 and TRBJ2-2; D call uncertain. Specimen: whole blood. The sequence was collected from an adult who was a healthcare worker with PCR-confirmed SARS-CoV-2 infection or an uninfected control (not recorded which). DNA of the CDR3: TGTGCCAGCAGCCCGGGTCTTCGGAACACCGGGGAGCTGTTTTTT. Residues: CASSPGLRNTGELFF.